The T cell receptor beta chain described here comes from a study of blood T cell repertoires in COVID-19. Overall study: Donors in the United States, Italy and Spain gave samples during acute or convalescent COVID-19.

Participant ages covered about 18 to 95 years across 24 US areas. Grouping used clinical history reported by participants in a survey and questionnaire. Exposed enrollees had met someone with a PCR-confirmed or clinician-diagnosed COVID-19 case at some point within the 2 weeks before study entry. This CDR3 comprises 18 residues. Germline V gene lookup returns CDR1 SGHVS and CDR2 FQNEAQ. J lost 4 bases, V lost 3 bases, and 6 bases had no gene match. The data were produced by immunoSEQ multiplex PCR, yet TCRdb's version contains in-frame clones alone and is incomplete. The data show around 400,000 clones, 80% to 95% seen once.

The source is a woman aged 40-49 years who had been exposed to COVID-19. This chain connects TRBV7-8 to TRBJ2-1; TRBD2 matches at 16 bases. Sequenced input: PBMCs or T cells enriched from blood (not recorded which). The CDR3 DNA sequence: TGTGCCAGCAGCTTTGGGACTAGCGGGGGGGCCACATACAATGAGCAGTTCTTC. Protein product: CASSFGTSGGATYNEQFF.